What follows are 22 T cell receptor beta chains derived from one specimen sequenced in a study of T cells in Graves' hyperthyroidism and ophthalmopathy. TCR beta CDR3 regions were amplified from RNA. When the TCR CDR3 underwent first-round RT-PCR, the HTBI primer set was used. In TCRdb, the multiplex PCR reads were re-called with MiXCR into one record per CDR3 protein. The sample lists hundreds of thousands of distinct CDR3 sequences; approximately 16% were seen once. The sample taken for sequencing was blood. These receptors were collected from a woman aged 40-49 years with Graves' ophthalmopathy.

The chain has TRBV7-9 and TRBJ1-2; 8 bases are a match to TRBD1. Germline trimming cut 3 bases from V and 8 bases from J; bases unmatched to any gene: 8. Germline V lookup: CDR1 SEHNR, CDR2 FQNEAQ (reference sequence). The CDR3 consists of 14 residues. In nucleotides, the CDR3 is TGTGCCAGCAGCTTGCCCCAGGGGGCTAAGGGCTACACCTTC. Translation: CASSLPQGAKGYTF.

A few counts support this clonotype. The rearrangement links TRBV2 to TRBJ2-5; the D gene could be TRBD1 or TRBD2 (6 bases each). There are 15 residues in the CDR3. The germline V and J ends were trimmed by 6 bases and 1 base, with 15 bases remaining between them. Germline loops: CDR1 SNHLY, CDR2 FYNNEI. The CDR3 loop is CASRGGSYPQETQYF. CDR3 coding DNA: TGTGCCAGCAGAGGGGGGAGCTACCCCCAAGAGACCCAGTACTTC.

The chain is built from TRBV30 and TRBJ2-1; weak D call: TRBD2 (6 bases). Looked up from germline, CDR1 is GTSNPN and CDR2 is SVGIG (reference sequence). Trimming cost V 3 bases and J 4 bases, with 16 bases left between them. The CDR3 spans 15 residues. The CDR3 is CAWSVLGGDYNEQFF. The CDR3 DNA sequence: TGTGCCTGGAGCGTATTAGGAGGGGATTACAATGAGCAGTTCTTC.

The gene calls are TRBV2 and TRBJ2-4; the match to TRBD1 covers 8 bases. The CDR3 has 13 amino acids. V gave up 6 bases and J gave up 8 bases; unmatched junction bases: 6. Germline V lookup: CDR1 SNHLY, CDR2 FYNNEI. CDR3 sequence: CASRRTGRDIQYF. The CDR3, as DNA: TGTGCCAGCAGGAGGACAGGGCGGGACATTCAGTACTTC.

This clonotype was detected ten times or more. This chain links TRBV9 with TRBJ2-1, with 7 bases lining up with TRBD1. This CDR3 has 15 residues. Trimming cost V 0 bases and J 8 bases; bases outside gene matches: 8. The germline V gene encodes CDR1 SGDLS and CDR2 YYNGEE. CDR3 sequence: CASSVGGGALYEQFF. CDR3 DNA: TGTGCCAGCAGCGTAGGAGGGGGCGCGTTGTATGAGCAGTTCTTC.

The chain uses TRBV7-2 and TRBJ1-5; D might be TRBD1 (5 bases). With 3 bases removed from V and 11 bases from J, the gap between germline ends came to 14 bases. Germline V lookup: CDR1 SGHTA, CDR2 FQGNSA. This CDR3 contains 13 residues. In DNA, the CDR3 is TGTGCCAGCAGCTTCGACGGACCAGGGTCCCAGCATTTT. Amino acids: CASSFDGPGSQHF.

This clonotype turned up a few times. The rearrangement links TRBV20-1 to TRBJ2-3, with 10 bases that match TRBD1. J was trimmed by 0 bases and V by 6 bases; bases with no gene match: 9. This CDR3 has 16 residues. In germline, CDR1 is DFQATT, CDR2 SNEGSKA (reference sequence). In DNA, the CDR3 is TGCAGTGCATACGACAGGGGGCGAGGGAGCACAGATACGCAGTATTTT. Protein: CSAYDRGRGSTDTQYF.

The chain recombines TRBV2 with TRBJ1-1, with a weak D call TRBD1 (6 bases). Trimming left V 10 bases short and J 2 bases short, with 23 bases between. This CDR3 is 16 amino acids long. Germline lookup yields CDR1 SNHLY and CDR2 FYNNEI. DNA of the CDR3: TGTGCCACCAGGGGAGGGGGAGTCGGGTTAAACACTGAAGCTTTCTTT. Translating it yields CATRGGGVGLNTEAFF.

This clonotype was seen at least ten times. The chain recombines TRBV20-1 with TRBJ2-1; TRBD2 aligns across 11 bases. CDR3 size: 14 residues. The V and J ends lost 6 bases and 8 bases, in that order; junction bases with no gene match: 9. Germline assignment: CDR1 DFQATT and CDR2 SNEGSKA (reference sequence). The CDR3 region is CSAATSGRAYEQFF. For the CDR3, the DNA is TGCAGTGCAGCTACTAGCGGGAGAGCCTATGAGCAGTTCTTC.

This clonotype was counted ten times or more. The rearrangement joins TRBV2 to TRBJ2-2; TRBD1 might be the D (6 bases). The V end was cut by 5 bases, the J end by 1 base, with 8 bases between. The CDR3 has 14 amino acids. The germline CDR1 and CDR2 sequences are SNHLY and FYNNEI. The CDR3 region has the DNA TGTGCCAGCAGTAAACAGGGGAACACCGGGGAGCTGTTTTTT. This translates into CASSKQGNTGELFF.

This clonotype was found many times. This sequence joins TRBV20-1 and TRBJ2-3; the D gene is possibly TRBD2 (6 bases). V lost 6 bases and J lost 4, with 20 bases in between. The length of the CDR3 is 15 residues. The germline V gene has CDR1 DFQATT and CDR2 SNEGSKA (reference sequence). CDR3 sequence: CSARVFGGKPDTQYF. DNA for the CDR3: TGCAGTGCCCGCGTGTTTGGCGGGAAGCCAGATACGCAGTATTTT.

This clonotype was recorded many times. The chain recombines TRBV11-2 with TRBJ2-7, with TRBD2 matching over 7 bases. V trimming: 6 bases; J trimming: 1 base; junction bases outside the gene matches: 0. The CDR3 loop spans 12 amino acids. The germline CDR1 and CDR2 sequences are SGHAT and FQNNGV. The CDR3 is CASRRGSYEQYF. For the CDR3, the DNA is TGTGCCAGCAGGCGGGGGTCCTACGAGCAGTACTTC.

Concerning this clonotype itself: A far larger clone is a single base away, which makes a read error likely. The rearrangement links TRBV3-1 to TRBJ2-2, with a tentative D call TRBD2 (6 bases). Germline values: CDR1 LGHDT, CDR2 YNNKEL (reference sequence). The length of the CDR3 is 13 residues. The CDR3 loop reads CACSQGGTGELFF. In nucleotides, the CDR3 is TGTGCCTGCAGCCAAGGAGGGACCGGGGAGCTGTTTTTT.

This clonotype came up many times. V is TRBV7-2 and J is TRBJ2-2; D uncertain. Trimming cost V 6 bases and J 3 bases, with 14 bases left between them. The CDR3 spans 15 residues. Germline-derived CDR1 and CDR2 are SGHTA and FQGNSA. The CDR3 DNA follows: TGTGCCAGCAGTCCCCGGGTCGGATACACCGGGGAGCTGTTTTTT. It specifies CASSPRVGYTGELFF.

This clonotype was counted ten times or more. CDR3 loop: CASSQPGYIGSYNEQFF. DNA of the CDR3: TGTGCCAGCAGCCAACCGGGGTACATCGGCTCCTACAATGAGCAGTTCTTC. The chain has TRBV3-1 and TRBJ2-1; maybe TRBD2 (5 bases). From germline, CDR1 is LGHDT and CDR2 YNNKEL (reference sequence). Deletions cut 2 bases from V and 0 bases from J, with 14 bases between. There are 17 residues in the CDR3.

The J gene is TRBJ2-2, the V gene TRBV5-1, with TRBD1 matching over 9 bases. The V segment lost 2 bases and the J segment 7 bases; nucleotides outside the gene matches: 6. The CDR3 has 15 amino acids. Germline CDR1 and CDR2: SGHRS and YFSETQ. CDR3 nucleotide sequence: TGCGCCAGCAGCTTACTACAGGGGGCAGACGGGGAGCTGTTTTTT. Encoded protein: CASSLLQGADGELFF.

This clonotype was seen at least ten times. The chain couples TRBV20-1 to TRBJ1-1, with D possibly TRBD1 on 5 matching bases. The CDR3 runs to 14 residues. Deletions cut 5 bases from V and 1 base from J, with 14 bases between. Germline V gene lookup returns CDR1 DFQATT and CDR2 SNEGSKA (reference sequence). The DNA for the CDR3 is TGCAGTGCTTTCCGAAGCGGGGGGAACACTGAAGCTTTCTTT. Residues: CSAFRSGGNTEAFF.

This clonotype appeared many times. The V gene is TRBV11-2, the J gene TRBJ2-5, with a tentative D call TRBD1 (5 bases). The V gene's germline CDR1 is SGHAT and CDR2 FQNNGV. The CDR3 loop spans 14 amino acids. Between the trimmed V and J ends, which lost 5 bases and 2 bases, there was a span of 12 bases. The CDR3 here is CASSTRRTQETQYF. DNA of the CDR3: TGTGCCAGCAGCACAAGACGGACACAAGAGACCCAGTACTTC.

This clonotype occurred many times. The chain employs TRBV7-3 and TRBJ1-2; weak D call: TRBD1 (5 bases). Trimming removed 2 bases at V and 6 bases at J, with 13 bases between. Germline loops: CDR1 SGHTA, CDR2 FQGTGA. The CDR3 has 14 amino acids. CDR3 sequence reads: CASSLSRGSDGYTF. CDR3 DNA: TGTGCCAGCAGCTTATCTCGGGGGAGTGATGGCTACACCTTC.

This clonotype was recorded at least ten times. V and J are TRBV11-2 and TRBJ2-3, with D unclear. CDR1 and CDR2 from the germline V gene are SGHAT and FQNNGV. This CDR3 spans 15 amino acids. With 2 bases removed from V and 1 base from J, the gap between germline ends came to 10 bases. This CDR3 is CASSLPVARTDTQYF. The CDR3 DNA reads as TGTGCCAGCAGCTTACCGGTGGCCCGCACAGATACGCAGTATTTT. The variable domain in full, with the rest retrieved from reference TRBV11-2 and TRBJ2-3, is EAGVAQSPRYKIIEKRQSVAFWCNPISGHATLYWYQQILGQGPKLLIQFQNNGVVDDSQLPKDRFSAERLKGVDSTLKIQPAKLEDSAVYLCASSLPVARTDTQYFGPGTRLTVL.

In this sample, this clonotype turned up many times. The CDR3 protein is CASQKVGEAFF. The CDR3 DNA reads as TGTGCCAGCCAGAAAGTAGGGGAAGCTTTCTTT. The rearrangement links TRBV2 to TRBJ1-1; D gene uncertain. The CDR3 has 11 residues. CDR1 SNHLY and CDR2 FYNNEI come from the germline V gene. Deletions cut 8 bases from V and 8 bases from J, with 12 bases between. Looking up the rest from reference TRBV2 and TRBJ1-1 gives the full variable domain: EPEVTQTPSHQVTQMGQEVILRCVPISNHLYFYWYRQILGQKVEFLVSFYNNEISEKSEIFDDQFSVERPDGSNFTLKIRSTKLEDSAMYFCASQKVGEAFFGQGTRLTVV.

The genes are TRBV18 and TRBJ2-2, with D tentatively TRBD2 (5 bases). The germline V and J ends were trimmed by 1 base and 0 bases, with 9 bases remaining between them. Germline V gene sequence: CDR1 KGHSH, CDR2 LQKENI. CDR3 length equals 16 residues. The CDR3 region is CASSPQRGANTGELFF. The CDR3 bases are TGTGCCAGCTCACCACAACGGGGTGCGAACACCGGGGAGCTGTTTTTT.